Listed here are 29 T cell receptor beta chains from one sample, sequenced in a study of Graves' ophthalmopathy and Graves' hyperthyroidism. The authors amplified TCR beta CDR3 regions from RNA transcripts. First-round RT-PCR relied on HTBI primers, and a second-round multiplex PCR came next. TCRdb redid the calling of the multiplex PCR reads with MiXCR, one entry per CDR3 protein. The sample contains 40,000 to 45,000 distinct CDR3 sequences, 52% of which appear only once. Sample: peripheral blood. The receptors shown here come from an adult man with Graves' ophthalmopathy.

This clonotype was counted at least ten times. This chain links TRBV6-2 or TRBV6-3 with TRBJ2-3; D may be TRBD1 or TRBD2 (5 bases each). The CDR3 is made up of 18 amino acids. From germline, CDR1 is MNHEY and CDR2 SVGEGT. Trimming stripped 3 bases from V and 2 bases from J, with 21 bases between. CDR3 loop: CASSYRRRQGRATDTQYF. The DNA for the CDR3 is TGTGCCAGCAGTTATCGCCGACGCCAGGGACGGGCCACAGATACGCAGTATTTT.

The V gene is TRBV29-1, the J gene TRBJ1-2; weak D call: TRBD1 (5 bases). V dropped 8 bases and J dropped 2 bases, with 12 bases sitting between them. Germline V lookup: CDR1 SQVTM, CDR2 ANQGSEA. This CDR3 has 12 amino acids. CDR3 in amino acids: CSLNRDNYGYTF. CDR3 nucleotides: TGCAGCTTGAACCGGGACAACTATGGCTACACCTTC.

This clonotype was detected once. The CDR3 does not close with the conserved phenylalanine or tryptophan, likely indicating a read error. The V gene is TRBV9, the J gene TRBJ2-5; D perhaps matches TRBD2 (5 bases). V lost 2 bases and J lost 5, with 22 bases in between. CDR3 length equals 17 residues. Germline CDR1 reads SGDLS; CDR2 reads YYNGEE. CDR3 loop: CASSVLEYWRFGETQYL. CDR3 nucleotides: TGTGCCAGCAGCGTTCTGGAGTACTGGAGGTTCGGGGAGACCCAGTACCTC.

V usage is TRBV20-1 and J usage is TRBJ1-2, with D uncertain. Germline V gene lookup returns CDR1 DFQATT and CDR2 SNEGSKA (reference sequence). The CDR3 has 13 residues. V gave up 0 bases and J gave up 6 bases, with 11 bases separating them. The chain's CDR3 is CSARDRTFDGYTF. CDR3 sequence (DNA): TGCAGTGCTAGAGATCGGACCTTCGATGGCTACACCTTC.

This clonotype was observed a single time. The chain employs TRBV19 and TRBJ2-7; 14 bases fit TRBD2. This CDR3 spans 18 amino acids. The trim removed 4 bases at V and 4 bases at J, leaving 12 bases unmatched. Germline V gene lookup returns CDR1 LNHDA and CDR2 SQIVND (reference sequence). The CDR3 sequence is CASSKGITGTSGRYEQYF. The CDR3 DNA is TGTGCCAGTAGTAAGGGGATTACCGGGACTAGCGGGAGATACGAGCAGTACTTC.

Worth noting for this clonotype: At one end the junction does not follow the germline gene, possibly because of a read error. V gene TRBV20-1 combines with J gene TRBJ2-5; either TRBD1 or TRBD2 may fit D (6 bases each). This CDR3 contains 16 residues. The germline CDR1 and CDR2 sequences are DFQATT and SNEGSKA (reference sequence). The CDR3 sequence is CGARVGDGGNQETQYF. The CDR3 region has the DNA TGCGGTGCTAGAGTCGGGGACGGGGGCAATCAAGAGACCCAGTACTTC.

The J gene is TRBJ2-1, the V gene TRBV25-1; 9 bases map to TRBD1. This CDR3 comprises 16 residues. V was clipped by 5 bases and J by 6 bases; unmatched bases: 11. The germline gives CDR1 MGHDK, CDR2 SYGVNS. The CDR3 loop reads CASSQSRDRDPNEQFF. The CDR3 DNA sequence: TGTGCCAGCAGTCAGTCCCGGGACAGGGATCCCAATGAGCAGTTCTTC.

As regards this clonotype: This may arise from a read error, as a much more abundant clone is one base away. The chain has TRBV28 and TRBJ1-5, with TRBD1 as a possible D gene (5 bases). The CDR3 runs 13 residues. CDR1 MDHEN and CDR2 SYDVKM come from the germline V gene. Trimming cost V 7 bases and J 5 bases, with 12 bases left between them. CDR3 loop: CASIRGRYQPQHF. The CDR3 DNA follows: TGTGCCAGCATAAGGGGCCGTTATCAGCCCCAGCATTTT.

This chain joins TRBV12-3 or TRBV12-4 and TRBJ1-2, with 10 bases aligning to TRBD1. Losses at the gene ends were 3 bases for V and 7 bases for J; bases not matched to a gene: 5. This CDR3 has 14 residues. The DNA for the CDR3 is TGTGCCAGCAGTTTCCGACAGGGGGCTGGTGGCTACACCTTC. This sequence encodes CASSFRQGAGGYTF.

Many counts were recorded for this clonotype. The V and J genes are TRBV7-9 and TRBJ2-3, with unresolved D. Trimming left V 1 base short and J 2 bases short, with 7 bases between. The CDR3 is made up of 14 amino acids. Per germline, CDR1 SEHNR and CDR2 FQNEAQ (reference sequence). In DNA, the CDR3 is TGTGCCAGCAGCTTAGGGCTATCCACAGATACGCAGTATTTT. This codes for CASSLGLSTDTQYF.

The chain couples TRBV9 to TRBJ2-7; TRBD2 agrees at 8 bases. The germline CDR1 and CDR2 sequences are SGDLS and YYNGEE. The CDR3 sequence is 12 residues long. The CDR3 region is CAERGSSYEQYF. The CDR3 coding sequence is TGTGCTGAGCGGGGGAGCTCCTACGAGCAGTACTTC. The complete variable domain, with remaining parts taken from reference TRBV9 and TRBJ2-7, reads DSGVTQTPKHLITATGQRVTLRCSPRSGDLSVYWYQQSLDQGLQFLIQYYNGEERAKGNILERFSAQQFPDLHSELNLSSLELGDSALYFCAERGSSYEQYFGPGTRLTVT.

The rearrangement links TRBV7-2 to TRBJ2-1, with TRBD2 matching over 10 bases. This CDR3 has 15 residues. The V segment lost 5 bases and the J segment 3 bases; nucleotides outside the gene matches: 4. Germline V CDR1 and CDR2: SGHTA, FQGNSA. This CDR3 is CASSPGTSVYNEQFF. In DNA, the CDR3 is TGTGCCAGCAGCCCGGGGACTAGCGTCTACAATGAGCAGTTCTTC.

The rearrangement joins TRBV7-2 to TRBJ2-5; unclear D gene. The V gene's germline CDR1 is SGHTA and CDR2 FQGNSA. The CDR3 has 14 residues. Trimming left V 1 base short and J 4 bases short, with 10 bases between. CDR3 bases: TGTGCCAGCAGCTTAGGCAGGATCTCAGAGACCCAGTACTTC. Its translation is CASSLGRISETQYF.

In regard to this clonotype: This could be a read error, since a much larger clone is one nucleotide away. This chain connects TRBV9 to TRBJ2-1; D not certain. Germline CDR1 is SGDLS and CDR2 is YYNGEE. The CDR3 runs 14 residues. CDR3 nucleotide sequence: TGTGCCGGCAGCCACTGGCAGTCCTACAATGAGCAGTTCTTC. It specifies CAGSHWQSYNEQFF.

V and J are TRBV12-3 or TRBV12-4 and TRBJ2-2; 8 bases line up with TRBD2. The CDR3 runs 14 residues. J gave up 7 bases and V 6 bases, and 7 bases lay outside the gene matches. The CDR3 here is CASSLGGASGELFF. The CDR3 DNA is TGTGCCAGCAGCCTCGGGGGGGCTAGCGGGGAGCTGTTTTTT.

This clonotype was observed many times. Compared with germline, one end of the junction differs, possibly owing to a read error. DNA of the CDR3: TGTGCCAGCAGCCCGGACAGGGGCGAAAGACTGTTTTTT. It yields the protein CASSPDRGERLFF. This rearrangement joins TRBV7-2 to TRBJ1-4, with TRBD1 matching 9 bases. Germline V lookup: CDR1 SGHTA, CDR2 FQGNSA. This CDR3 has 13 amino acids.

To note about this clonotype: Likely a read error: the CDR3 ends without its conserved phenylalanine or tryptophan. The chain joins TRBV19 to TRBJ1-2, with 7 bases matching TRBD1. The CDR3 runs 13 residues. In germline, CDR1 is LNHDA, CDR2 SQIVND (reference sequence). This CDR3 is CGSSINRGEGYTL. The CDR3 DNA is TGTGGCAGTAGTATAAACAGGGGTGAGGGCTACACCTTG.

This clonotype occurred once. This chain links TRBV15 with TRBJ1-5; D perhaps matches TRBD1 (6 bases). The CDR3 is 18 amino acids. Trimming removed 2 bases at V and 0 bases at J, with 17 bases between. The germline V gene has CDR1 LNHNV and CDR2 YYDKDF (reference sequence). The DNA for the CDR3 is TGTGCCACCAGCAGACCAACAGGGAGAGCTTATAGCAATCAGCCCCAGCATTTT. This codes for CATSRPTGRAYSNQPQHF.

This chain joins TRBV7-2 and TRBJ2-7, with D unresolved. CDR1 is SGHTA, CDR2 FQGNSA, per germline. The CDR3 runs 12 residues. The ends were cut back, 0 bases at V and 5 bases at J, with 5 bases in the middle. CDR3 loop: CASSLAEHEQYF. CDR3 DNA: TGTGCCAGCAGCTTAGCGGAACACGAGCAGTACTTC.

This clonotype was counted ten times or more. A read error is possible here, since a much larger clone lies one base away. V is TRBV12-3 or TRBV12-4 and J is TRBJ1-1; D uncertain. Trimming stripped 3 bases from V and 8 bases from J, with 7 bases between. The CDR3 sequence is 11 residues long. The CDR3 DNA reads TGTGCCAGCAGTTTTGTAGGGGAAGCTTTCTTT. This encodes CASSFVGEAFF.

This clonotype was counted at least ten times. This chain joins TRBV19 and TRBJ2-1; either TRBD1 or TRBD2 may fit D (5 bases each). Germline V gene lookup returns CDR1 LNHDA and CDR2 SQIVND (reference sequence). V lost 1 base and J 3 bases, leaving 16 bases between the germline ends. This CDR3 has 17 amino acids. The CDR3 spells CASSIGFPGPDYNEQFF. CDR3 DNA sequence: TGTGCCAGTAGTATAGGATTTCCGGGACCCGACTACAATGAGCAGTTCTTC.

The gene calls are TRBV29-1 and TRBJ2-7; no definite D call. The germline V and J ends were trimmed by 4 bases and 2 bases, with 6 bases remaining between them. The germline V gene encodes CDR1 SQVTM and CDR2 ANQGSEA. This CDR3 is 11 amino acids long. The CDR3 DNA reads TGCAGCGTTGGAAGCCCCTACGAGCAGTACTTC. Protein product: CSVGSPYEQYF.

The gene calls are TRBV7-6 and TRBJ2-1, with no clear D. This CDR3 is built from 14 residues. The V end lost 4 bases, the J end lost 4 bases, and 11 bases lay between the germline ends. Germline V CDR1 and CDR2: SGHVS, FNYEAQ. CDR3 sequence (DNA): TGTGCCAGCAGCTCGACCTTCACGTACAATGAGCAGTTCTTC. It is translated as CASSSTFTYNEQFF.

Many counts were recorded for this clonotype. J is TRBJ2-7 and V is TRBV6-2 or TRBV6-3, with 8 bases that match TRBD1. The CDR3 length is 14 residues. V shed 4 bases and J 3 bases; nucleotides not matched to a gene: 5. Germline V lookup: CDR1 MNHEY, CDR2 SVGEGT. CDR3 nucleotides: TGTGCCAGCAGTTCCGCCGGGACAGGCTACGAGCAGTACGTC. This translates into CASSSAGTGYEQYV.

This chain joins TRBV2 and TRBJ1-6; TRBD1 matches at 9 bases. In germline, CDR1 is SNHLY, CDR2 FYNNEI. The V segment lost 3 bases and the J segment 1 base; nucleotides outside the gene matches: 16. This CDR3 contains 21 residues. In DNA, the CDR3 is TGTGCCAGCAGTGATCCACAGGGGGCGCGGGGAGCTGGTTCCTATAATTCACCCCTCCACTTT. Encoded protein: CASSDPQGARGAGSYNSPLHF.

A remark on this clonotype: As the CDR3 is not closed by the conserved phenylalanine or tryptophan, this likely results from a read error. No DNA is shown, since the ends of the CDR3 on it are uncertain; the CDR3 is the one TCRdb lists. The rearrangement links TRBV4-1 to TRBJ2-7; the table gives TRBD2 as D, unverified against the DNA. Inclusive of both ends, the CDR3 amounts to 9 amino acids. Per germline, CDR1 MGHRA and CDR2 YSYEKL. CDR3 protein: CASSQEFAG.

The rearrangement uses TRBV7-8 and TRBJ2-7; 7 bases align to TRBD2. The CDR3 consists of 15 residues. J lost 3 bases, V lost 5 bases, and 10 bases had no gene match. Germline V lookup: CDR1 SGHVS, CDR2 FQNEAQ. In nucleotides, the CDR3 is TGTGCCAGCAGCCTAACGTTGCGGGAGATCTACGAGCAGTACGTC. It specifies CASSLTLREIYEQYV.

This clonotype was seen ten or more times. The chain's CDR3 is CAASGYNSYEQYF. The DNA of the CDR3 is TGTGCCGCATCGGGGTACAACTCCTACGAGCAGTACTTC. The rearrangement links TRBV6-5 to TRBJ2-7, with D possibly TRBD2 on 5 matching bases. V lost 11 bases, J lost 0 bases, and 14 bases lay in between. The germline V gene encodes CDR1 MNHEY and CDR2 SVGAGI. The CDR3 runs 13 residues.

The J gene is TRBJ1-2, the V gene TRBV24-1, with D maybe TRBD1 (6 bases). Trimming took off 9 bases at V and 2 bases at J, with 12 bases between the two ends. The CDR3 totals 13 residues. Germline-derived CDR1 and CDR2 are KGHDR and SFDVKD. The CDR3 sequence: CATGSDRNYGYTF. CDR3 nucleotides: TGTGCCACCGGCTCGGACAGAAACTATGGCTACACCTTC.